This T cell receptor (beta chain) was captured in a study of T-cell memory formation after mild COVID-19. Regarding the study as a whole: The study found balanced CD4/CD8 in clones contracting day 15 to 85 and a CD4+ lean in later expanders. Among CD4+ contracting clones, most were CM and EM, and CD8+ ones EMRA.

Points on this clonotype: Antigen specificity is unknown.

CDR1 and CDR2 (germline): DFQATT, SNEGSKA (reference sequence). This CDR3 has 11 amino acids. Each CDR3 protein is one row after TCRdb ran MiXCR on the 5' RACE reads. The data show hundreds of thousands of distinct CDR3 sequences, with about 23% seen just once and around 12% held by the top ten. Sequencing was carried out using PBMCs or a T cell subset sorted from them (not recorded which). The gene calls are TRBV20-1 and TRBJ2-4; 13 positions match TRBD2. This sequence originates from an adult woman who had mild COVID-19 (a few samples of this study predate the infection). Cell type and time point are not known. The CDR3 loop reads CQGLAGNIQYF. The CDR3 DNA is TGCCAGGGACTAGCGGGGAACATTCAGTACTTC.